The 32 T cell receptor beta chains given below trace back to one sample, sequenced in a study of a mutant IDH1 vaccine in newly diagnosed glioma. The protocol was immunoSEQ multiplex PCR, while the TCRdb copy is restricted to in-frame clones and leaves out a portion. Seen here are around 25,000 clones, around 73% observed once, and the top ten hold around 8.2%. Time point in this sample: week 11, during vaccination. Every vaccination contained 300 ug of the mutant IDH1 20-mer peptide and was paired with topical imiquimod. Their antigens are not known. The source material was PBMCs, sampled from a glioma patient whose treatment included an IDH1 peptide vaccine. The receptors come from a woman aged 18-29 years with glioma.

DNA of the CDR3: TGTGCCAGTAGTATAACGCCCGTCGACTATGGCTACACCTTC. Translating gives CASSITPVDYGYTF. This chain uses TRBV19 with TRBJ1-2; D unclear. Germline V lookup: CDR1 LNHDA, CDR2 SQIVND (reference sequence). There are 14 residues in the CDR3. V lost 2 bases to trimming and J lost 3 bases, with 10 bases between them. The full variable domain, rest sourced from reference TRBV19 and TRBJ1-2, is DGGITQSPKYLFRKEGQNVTLSCEQNLNHDAMYWYRQDPGQGLRLIYYSQIVNDFQKGDIAEGYSVSREKKESFPLTVTSAQKNPTAFYLCASSITPVDYGYTFGSGTRLTVV.

This clone was seen a few times. The CDR3 DNA is TGTGCCAGCAGAGGGACAGCAGCCGGGGAGCTGTTTTTT. Translated, it gives CASRGTAAGELFF. V and J are TRBV28 and TRBJ2-2, with TRBD1 matching 7 bases. CDR3 length: 13 amino acids. Germline trimming cut 6 bases from V and 6 bases from J; bases unmatched to any gene: 4. The germline V gene encodes CDR1 MDHEN and CDR2 SYDVKM.

The J gene is TRBJ2-1, the V gene TRBV14, with D hard to call. CDR3 size: 15 residues. Trimming pared 4 bases from V and 0 bases from J, leaving 10 bases between. The germline V gene has CDR1 SGHDN and CDR2 FVKESK. CDR3 sequence: CASSLAPGSYNEQFF. CDR3 sequence (DNA): TGTGCCAGCAGCCTCGCCCCGGGCTCCTACAATGAGCAGTTCTTC.

V gene TRBV7-2 combines with J gene TRBJ1-1; D ambiguous. In germline, CDR1 is SGHTA, CDR2 FQGNSA. Trimming left V 1 base short and J 1 base short, with 13 bases between. This CDR3 spans 16 amino acids. The CDR3 bases are TGTGCCAGCAGCTTAGTATGGCCTCTCAGGAACACTGAAGCTTTCTTT. Translating gives CASSLVWPLRNTEAFF.

This sequence joins TRBV27 and TRBJ1-5; 8 bases map to TRBD1. Losses at the gene ends were 6 bases for V and 2 bases for J; bases not matched to a gene: 6. The CDR3 covers 15 residues. Germline CDR1 MNHEY, CDR2 SMNVEV (reference sequence). The CDR3 region has the DNA TGTGCCAGCAGCCCGGACAGGGTGGGCAATCAGCCCCAGCATTTT. It is translated as CASSPDRVGNQPQHF.

This chain joins TRBV15 and TRBJ1-5; D remains ambiguous. The germline V gene encodes CDR1 LNHNV and CDR2 YYDKDF (reference sequence). Trimming removed 0 bases from V and 4 bases from J, with 1 base in between. The CDR3 covers 12 residues. The CDR3 DNA sequence: TGTGCCACCAGCAGAGATAATCAGCCCCAGCATTTT. It codes for CATSRDNQPQHF.

This chain joins TRBV7-2 and TRBJ2-7; D is possibly TRBD2 (5 bases). Trimming pared 5 bases from V and 5 bases from J, leaving 10 bases between. Per germline, CDR1 SGHTA and CDR2 FQGNSA. CDR3 length: 12 residues. The CDR3 DNA follows: TGTGCCAGCAGCCCTAGCCCCAACGAGCAGTACTTC. As protein: CASSPSPNEQYF. Looking up the rest from reference TRBV7-2 and TRBJ2-7 gives the full variable domain: GAGVSQSPSNKVTEKGKDVELRCDPISGHTALYWYRQSLGQGLEFLIYFQGNSAPDKSGLPSDRFSAERTGGSVSTLTIQRTQQEDSAVYLCASSPSPNEQYFGPGTRLTVT.

The chain combines TRBV18 with TRBJ1-1; D may be TRBD1 (6 bases). CDR1 and CDR2 from the germline V gene are KGHSH and LQKENI. The CDR3 has 14 amino acids. The ends were cut back, 5 bases at V and 5 bases at J, with 15 bases in the middle. In DNA, the CDR3 is TGTGCCAGCTCAACAACCCAGGGGAGAACTGAAGCTTTCTTT. Translated: CASSTTQGRTEAFF.

Concerning this clone: In the same sample, other DNA sequences code for this CDR3. The chain uses TRBV4-3 and TRBJ2-5; 7 bases align to TRBD1. The J call is uncertain, as TRBJ2-7 better fits the DNA end. This CDR3 is 16 amino acids long. Germline V gene sequence: CDR1 LGHNA, CDR2 YSLEER. CDR3 sequence (DNA): TGCGCCAGCAGCCACTCCGCCACAGGGGAATCCTACGAGCAGTACTTC. Encoded protein: CASSHSATGESYEQYF.

The V and J genes are TRBV10-3 and TRBJ2-7; D perhaps matches TRBD2 (5 bases). Trimming cost V 11 bases and J 1 base, with 21 bases left between them. In germline, CDR1 is ENHRY, CDR2 SYGVKD. The CDR3 has 15 residues. CDR3 sequence: CAATQSPGGSYEQYF. The CDR3 DNA reads as TGTGCCGCTACTCAGTCCCCCGGCGGGTCCTACGAGCAGTACTTC.

This clone was seen more than once but under ten times. For the CDR3, the DNA is TGTGCCAGCTACAGGGACCCCTACGAGCAGTACTTC. Amino acid sequence: CASYRDPYEQYF. The J gene is TRBJ2-7, the V gene TRBV27; weak D call: TRBD1 (6 bases). This CDR3 spans 12 amino acids. Germline loops: CDR1 MNHEY, CDR2 SMNVEV (reference sequence). The V gene lost 8 bases and the J gene lost 2 bases, with 10 bases spanning the gap.

The CDR3 sequence: CASSLASSYEQYF. The CDR3 nucleotides read TGTGCCAGCAGCTTAGCCTCATCCTACGAGCAGTACTTC. This chain joins TRBV11-3 and TRBJ2-7; D is uncertain. The V and J ends lost 1 base and 1 base respectively, with 5 bases between them. CDR1 SGHNT and CDR2 YENEEA come from the germline V gene. The CDR3 is 13 amino acids. Full variable domain (remainder filled in from reference TRBV11-3 and TRBJ2-7): EAGVVQSPRYKIIEKKQPVAFWCNPISGHNTLYWYLQNLGQGPELLIRYENEEAVDDSQLPKDRFSAERLKGVDSTLKIQPAELGDSAVYLCASSLASSYEQYFGPGTRLTVT.

The genes are TRBV29-1 and TRBJ2-7; maybe TRBD1 (6 bases). CDR1 and CDR2 from the germline V gene are SQVTM and ANQGSEA. This CDR3 has 12 residues. The V end lost 7 bases, the J end lost 3 bases, and 13 bases lay between the germline ends. CDR3 DNA sequence: TGCAGCGCGTGGACAGAAGGCTACGAGCAGTACTTC. Its translation is CSAWTEGYEQYF.

CDR3 sequence reads: CASSPPWGVTGELFF. Written as DNA, the CDR3 is TGTGCCAGCTCACCACCGTGGGGGGTCACCGGGGAGCTGTTTTTT. The chain has TRBV18 and TRBJ2-2, with a tentative D call TRBD2 (6 bases). V was cut by 0 bases and J by 4 bases, with 9 bases left in between. This CDR3 region has 15 residues. Germline V gives CDR1 KGHSH, CDR2 LQKENI.

The chain combines TRBV5-4 with TRBJ1-5, with D possibly matching TRBD1 (6 bases). The CDR3 is made up of 16 amino acids. CDR1 and CDR2 from the germline V gene are SGHNT and YYREEE (reference sequence). V lost 0 bases and J 0 bases, leaving 10 bases between the germline ends. CDR3 bases: TGTGCCAGCAGCTTGGGGGGCAGGGGTAGCAATCAGCCCCAGCATTTT. This encodes CASSLGGRGSNQPQHF.

The chain uses TRBV11-2 and TRBJ1-5, with D maybe TRBD1 (5 bases). Between the trimmed V and J ends, which lost 5 bases and 4 bases, there was a span of 15 bases. Germline V gives CDR1 SGHAT, CDR2 FQNNGV. The CDR3 runs to 15 residues. Here the CDR3 reads CASSAGQTGNQPQHF. CDR3 bases: TGTGCCAGCAGCGCTGGACAAACGGGTAATCAGCCCCAGCATTTT.

The chain joins TRBV29-1 to TRBJ2-7; no reliable D call. CDR1 is SQVTM, CDR2 ANQGSEA, per germline. CDR3 size: 11 residues. V was pared by 3 bases and J by 0 bases, with 3 bases between. CDR3: CSVDNSYEQYF. In DNA, the CDR3 is TGCAGCGTTGACAACTCCTACGAGCAGTACTTC.

V and J are TRBV19 and TRBJ2-2; D possibly matches TRBD1 or TRBD2 (5 bases each). The CDR3 consists of 17 residues. Trimming left V 1 base short and J 6 bases short, with 18 bases between. Germline assignment: CDR1 LNHDA and CDR2 SQIVND (reference sequence). The CDR3 region has the DNA TGTGCCAGTAGTATAGCGACTTTTTTGGGGGTCGCCGGGGAGCTGTTTTTT. This translates into CASSIATFLGVAGELFF.

V is TRBV19 and J is TRBJ1-1; D gene unclear. The V end lost 6 bases, the J end lost 0 bases, and 14 bases lay between the germline ends. The CDR3 has 15 amino acids. The V gene's germline CDR1 is LNHDA and CDR2 SQIVND (reference sequence). The CDR3 DNA is TGTGCCAGTAGAGGGTTAGATCCGGTGAACACTGAAGCTTTCTTT. Protein product: CASRGLDPVNTEAFF.

CDR3 DNA: TGTGCCAGCAGCTTGGTGGCTGGGGGGTTCGCGAACACCGGGGAGCTGTTTTTT. Protein: CASSLVAGGFANTGELFF. The V call is TRBV5-4, the J call TRBJ2-2; tentatively, D is TRBD2 (6 bases). This CDR3 is 18 amino acids long. Per germline, CDR1 SGHNT and CDR2 YYREEE (reference sequence). The V end was cut by 0 bases, the J end by 0 bases, with 15 bases between.

This clone came up once. The chain employs TRBV7-9 and TRBJ2-6; 7 bases match TRBD1. The junction had 3 bases not matched to a gene; V was cut back by 3 bases and J by 1 base. CDR3 size: 16 residues. Germline V CDR1 and CDR2: SEHNR, FQNEAQ (reference sequence). Written as DNA, the CDR3 is TGTGCCAGCAGCTTCCTCAGGGGGTCTGGGGCCAACGTCCTGACTTTC. It yields the protein CASSFLRGSGANVLTF.

The sample holds a few counts of this clone. The identical CDR3 is also encoded by other nucleotide sequences in the sample. The chain combines TRBV5-6 with TRBJ2-2, with TRBD2 as a possible D gene (7 bases). Deletions cut 7 bases from V and 0 bases from J, with 13 bases between. The CDR3 consists of 15 residues. From germline, CDR1 is SGHDT and CDR2 YYEEEE. Here the CDR3 DNA reads TGTGCCAGCCTGACGGGGGGCGCGAACACCGGGGAGCTGTTTTTT. Its protein is CASLTGGANTGELFF.

The count of this clone is one. V usage is TRBV5-4 and J usage is TRBJ2-1, with D perhaps assigned TRBD1 or TRBD2 (5 bases each). Trimming cost V 3 bases and J 5 bases, with 15 bases left between them. The CDR3 consists of 15 residues. Germline V gene sequence: CDR1 SGHNT, CDR2 YYREEE (reference sequence). CDR3 protein: CASSWDPGPNNEQFF. CDR3 in DNA: TGTGCCAGCAGCTGGGACCCGGGCCCCAACAATGAGCAGTTCTTC.

CDR3 loop: CASSPLEPSGRALEQFF. The CDR3 DNA sequence: TGTGCCAGCAGCCCCCTAGAACCCTCCGGCCGCGCCCTTGAGCAGTTCTTC. The chain carries TRBV14 and TRBJ2-1; no clear D. V was clipped by 4 bases and J by 9 bases, with 25 bases between them. Looked up from germline, CDR1 is SGHDN and CDR2 is FVKESK. CDR3 length: 17 residues. Supplemented by reference TRBV14 and TRBJ2-1, the full variable domain reads EAGVTQFPSHSVIEKGQTVTLRCDPISGHDNLYWYRRVMGKEIKFLLHFVKESKQDESGMPNNRFLAERTGGTYSTLKVQPAELEDSGVYFCASSPLEPSGRALEQFFGPGTRLTVL.

CDR3 DNA: TGTGCCAGCCCGGGACAAAGGAACACTGAAGCTTTCTTT. It yields the protein CASPGQRNTEAFF. The V call is TRBV6-5, the J call TRBJ1-1; D is perhaps TRBD1 (6 bases). V was pared by 8 bases and J by 1 base, with 11 bases between. Germline V lookup: CDR1 MNHEY, CDR2 SVGAGI. CDR3 length equals 13 residues.

In this sample, this clone is medium-sized. The chain couples TRBV7-8 to TRBJ2-5; 9 nucleotides align to TRBD1. J lost 5 bases, V lost 1 base, and 8 bases had no gene match. The length of the CDR3 is 16 residues. The germline CDR1 and CDR2 sequences are SGHVS and FQNEAQ. The CDR3 coding sequence is TGTGCCAGCAGCTTAGGTGTCACAGGGGGCTGGGAGACCCAGTACTTC. Protein: CASSLGVTGGWETQYF.

V usage is TRBV7-8 and J usage is TRBJ2-5; 10 bases are shared with TRBD2. Germline lookup yields CDR1 SGHVS and CDR2 FQNEAQ. V shed 6 bases and J 4 bases; nucleotides not matched to a gene: 11. There are 16 residues in the CDR3. CDR3 region: CASRPQREGRGETQYF. The DNA for the CDR3 is TGTGCCAGCAGGCCACAGCGGGAGGGCCGTGGAGAGACCCAGTACTTC.

This chain links TRBV10-3 with TRBJ2-7; the D gene could be TRBD1 or TRBD2 (6 bases each). The CDR3 has 14 residues. V was shortened by 3 bases and J by 0 bases, with 9 bases between the two germline ends. CDR1 is ENHRY, CDR2 SYGVKD, per germline. The CDR3 DNA is TGTGCCATCAGTGAAGGGGGGAGCTCCTACGAGCAGTACTTC. Translated: CAISEGGSSYEQYF.

The V call is TRBV5-1, the J call TRBJ2-3; D unresolved. The germline gives CDR1 SGHRS, CDR2 YFSETQ. CDR3 length: 14 amino acids. Trimming took off 0 bases at V and 4 bases at J, with 9 bases between the two ends. The CDR3 reads CASSLARVADTQYF. The CDR3 nucleotides read TGCGCCAGCAGCTTGGCTCGAGTGGCAGATACGCAGTATTTT.

This clone appeared a single time. This sequence joins TRBV5-1 and TRBJ2-7; D unclear. The CDR3 sequence is 14 residues long. Germline V CDR1 and CDR2: SGHRS, YFSETQ. Trimming removed 0 bases at V and 5 bases at J, with 12 bases between. CDR3: CASSLALTGNEQYF. Written as DNA, the CDR3 is TGCGCCAGCAGCTTGGCCCTGACCGGCAACGAGCAGTACTTC. Combining the CDR3 with reference TRBV5-1 and TRBJ2-7 gives the whole variable domain KAGVTQTPRYLIKTRGQQVTLSCSPISGHRSVSWYQQTPGQGLQFLFEYFSETQRNKGNFPGRFSGRQFSNSRSEMNVSTLELGDSALYLCASSLALTGNEQYFGPGTRLTVT.

This clone turned up a few times. CDR3 loop: CASSEAPRVEQYF. The DNA of the CDR3 is TGTGCCAGCAGTGAAGCGCCGAGGGTGGAGCAGTACTTC. J is TRBJ2-7 and V is TRBV6-1; D might be TRBD2 (5 bases). CDR1 MNHNS and CDR2 SASEGT come from the germline V gene. V lost 0 bases, J lost 7 bases, and 10 bases lay in between. The CDR3 runs to 13 residues.

This chain joins TRBV12-5 and TRBJ2-3; 9 bases are shared with TRBD2. This CDR3 is 18 amino acids long. The V gene's germline CDR1 is LGHNT and CDR2 FRNRAP. J was trimmed by 2 bases and V by 3 bases; bases with no gene match: 12. CDR3: CASGLGAGERGATDTQYF. CDR3 nucleotide sequence: TGTGCTAGTGGTTTAGGGGCCGGGGAGCGGGGGGCCACAGATACGCAGTATTTT.